These 13 T cell receptor beta chains originate from one sample sequenced in a study of cytomegalovirus exposure and HLA in healthy donors (dated by TCRdb to the late 2010s). Library method: the immunoSEQ multiplex PCR assay. Imported from immuneACCESS, the table was reduced by TCRdb to in-frame sequences with V and J called. These copies leave out some clones; in studies compared against another copy, an unresolved V gene accounts for under half, and the cause of the remainder is not known. This sample gives 250,000 to 350,000 clones in total; about 85% of them show up just once. Jointly, the top ten make up approximately 1% of the sample. Sequencing input: PBMCs. These receptor sequences come from a woman aged 25 to 39 in good health and CMV-seropositive.

The J gene is TRBJ2-2, the V gene TRBV27, with 8 nucleotides matching TRBD1. This CDR3 is 16 amino acids long. The germline gives CDR1 MNHEY, CDR2 SMNVEV (reference sequence). V lost 5 bases, J lost 4 bases, and 9 bases stayed unmatched. CDR3 coding DNA: TGTGCCAGCAGTGAGCAGGGGGCATTGGGCACCGGGGAGCTGTTTTTT. This sequence encodes CASSEQGALGTGELFF.

The chain links TRBV4-3 to TRBJ1-1; D not resolved. CDR1 is LGHNA and CDR2 is YSLEER in the germline V gene. There are 13 residues in the CDR3. Deletions cut 0 bases from V and 4 bases from J, with 6 bases between. As DNA, the CDR3 is TGCGCCAGCAGCCAAGAACGGGTCACTGAAGCTTTCTTT. The encoded protein is CASSQERVTEAFF.

The genes are TRBV11-2 and TRBJ1-6; tentatively, D is TRBD1 (6 bases). Germline V gene data show CDR1 as SGHAT and CDR2 as FQNNGV. V gave up 0 bases and J gave up 9 bases, with 15 bases separating them. CDR3 length: 16 residues. Written as DNA, the CDR3 is TGTGCCAGCAGCTTAGACGACAGGATGACATTTTCACCCCTCCACTTT. Its protein is CASSLDDRMTFSPLHF.

The gene calls are TRBV5-6 and TRBJ1-2; possible D gene TRBD1, 5 bases. Germline V gene sequence: CDR1 SGHDT, CDR2 YYEEEE. V was clipped by 4 bases and J by 1 base, with 11 bases between them. This CDR3 has 14 residues. The CDR3 is CASSLLQVNYGYTF. The CDR3 DNA sequence: TGTGCCAGCAGCCTGCTACAGGTTAACTATGGCTACACCTTC.

The gene calls are TRBV6-1 and TRBJ2-3; a possible D gene is TRBD2 (6 bases). CDR1 is MNHNS and CDR2 is SASEGT in the germline V gene. The ends were cut back, 8 bases at V and 5 bases at J, with 14 bases in the middle. The CDR3 extends over 13 amino acids. The CDR3 DNA reads TGTGCCAGCGCGGGGTATAAGGGAGATACGCAGTATTTT. Translating it yields CASAGYKGDTQYF.

J is TRBJ2-3 and V is TRBV5-1; D is uncertain. Trimming left V 0 bases short and J 2 bases short, with 7 bases between. This CDR3 is 14 amino acids long. Germline V lookup: CDR1 SGHRS, CDR2 YFSETQ. The CDR3 region has the DNA TGCGCCAGCAGCTTGGGGCACGTCACAGATACGCAGTATTTT. Its protein is CASSLGHVTDTQYF.

The V call is TRBV4-1, the J call TRBJ2-7; TRBD2 is a possible D gene (5 bases). This CDR3 has 14 residues. Germline-derived CDR1 and CDR2 are MGHRA and YSYEKL. V lost 6 bases, J lost 0 bases, and 12 bases lay in between. The CDR3, as DNA: TGCGCCAGCAGTCCCCGAGCGGACTCCTACGAGCAGTACTTC. Translated, it gives CASSPRADSYEQYF.

This clone has a single count. The rearrangement joins TRBV2 to TRBJ1-5; no definite D call. This CDR3 contains 15 residues. Germline-derived CDR1 and CDR2 are SNHLY and FYNNEI. Trimming removed 7 bases at V and 4 bases at J, with 17 bases between. The CDR3 is CASTPERSANQPQHF. In DNA form, the CDR3 reads TGTGCCAGCACCCCGGAGAGGTCCGCAAATCAGCCCCAGCATTTT.

The chain combines TRBV7-9 with TRBJ2-2; 8 nucleotides match TRBD1. From germline, CDR1 is SEHNR and CDR2 FQNEAQ (reference sequence). The CDR3 spans 19 residues. V lost 1 base and J lost 1; bases outside the gene matches: 11. In DNA, the CDR3 is TGTGCCAGCAGCTTAGTGTGGGACAGGTTGAAACGGAACACCGGGGAGCTGTTTTTT. Translation: CASSLVWDRLKRNTGELFF. The whole variable domain, remainder taken from reference TRBV7-9 and TRBJ2-2, is DTGVSQNPRHKITKRGQNVTFRCDPISEHNRLYWYRQTLGQGPEFLTYFQNEAQLEKSRLLSDRFSAERPKGSFSTLEIQRTEQGDSAMYLCASSLVWDRLKRNTGELFFGEGSRLTVL.

The chain combines TRBV6-5 with TRBJ1-4; D may be TRBD1 (6 bases). V lost 6 bases and J lost 5, with 13 bases in between. Germline assignment: CDR1 MNHEY and CDR2 SVGAGI. This CDR3 is 14 amino acids long. The CDR3 reads CASSPQGINEKLFF. The CDR3 DNA reads as TGTGCCAGCAGCCCACAGGGAATAAATGAAAAACTGTTTTTT.

The rearrangement links TRBV5-4 to TRBJ2-3; 16 bases are a match to TRBD2. The germline CDR1 and CDR2 sequences are SGHNT and YYREEE (reference sequence). This CDR3 has 17 amino acids. J was trimmed by 11 bases and V by 1 base; bases with no gene match: 10. CDR3 bases: TGTGCCAGCAGCTTGACTCCGGGACTAGCGGGGGGGATCCAGCAGTATTTT. Translation: CASSLTPGLAGGIQQYF.

V usage is TRBV2 and J usage is TRBJ1-5; the D is unclear. With 3 bases removed from V and 3 bases from J, the gap between germline ends came to 9 bases. In germline, CDR1 is SNHLY, CDR2 FYNNEI. This CDR3 has 14 residues. The CDR3 coding sequence is TGTGCCAGCAGTGAGCAACAAATCAATCAGCCCCAGCATTTT. Translated: CASSEQQINQPQHF.

The chain uses TRBV5-1 and TRBJ2-7; 9 nucleotides agree with TRBD1. Germline CDR1 SGHRS, CDR2 YFSETQ. The CDR3 totals 13 residues. Trimming at V came to 7 bases and at J to 1 base, leaving 3 bases not matched to a gene. The CDR3 region has the DNA TGCGCCAGCGGACAGGGGCTTTCCTACGAGCAGTACTTC. This codes for CASGQGLSYEQYF.